The present T cell receptor beta chain was sequenced within a study of T-cell memory formation after mild COVID-19. About the research overall: Largely donor-specific sequence clusters came from a couple of donors.

The germline V gene encodes CDR1 MNHNY and CDR2 SVGAGI (reference sequence). Trimming took off 4 bases at V and 1 base at J, with 5 bases between the two ends. The CDR3 runs 13 residues. Findings and caveats of the study: Cross-reactive memory appears to have joined, as suggested by some responding clones showing up in pre-infection memory.

TCRdb called the 5' RACE reads again in MiXCR, with one record for every CDR3 protein. Altogether some 130,000 distinct CDR3 sequences are present, about 23% being singletons, with the ten largest covering around 22%. This clonotype was counted once. Its antigen is not identified. This clonotype was sampled from an adult woman who had mild COVID-19 (a few samples of this study predate the infection). Cell type and time point are not known. This chain joins TRBV6-6 and TRBJ1-5; D gene unclear. Material: PBMCs or a T cell subset sorted from them (not recorded which). As DNA, the CDR3 is TGTGCCAGCAGTTCCCACAGCAATCAGCCCCAGCATTTT. This translates into CASSSHSNQPQHF.